This T cell receptor (beta chain) came from a study of breast tumors, draining lymph nodes, adjacent tissues. At least ten counts were recorded for this clonotype. Via MiXCR, TCRdb re-called the multiplex PCR reads, giving one row per CDR3 protein. The sample lists roughly 70,000 distinct CDR3 sequences; about 40% were seen once. V was pared by 1 base and J by 2 bases, with 11 bases between. Germline V gives CDR1 LGHDT, CDR2 YNNKEL (reference sequence). There are 15 residues in the CDR3. The chain joins TRBV3-1 to TRBJ1-2; D is undetermined. The material sequenced was breast tumor tissue. This sequence originates from a female donor with breast cancer. Some clones in this sample may be carry-over from other donors' samples. The CDR3 DNA reads TGTGCCAGCAGCCAAGGAATCAGAGCGAACTATGGCTACACCTTC. This gives the protein CASSQGIRANYGYTF.